This entry lists 30 T cell receptor beta chains sequenced from one sample in a study of T cells in Graves' hyperthyroidism and ophthalmopathy. RNA transcripts served as the template for amplifying TCR beta CDR3 regions. A first-round RT-PCR of the TCR CDR3 used the HTBI primer set. TCRdb itself ran the multiplex PCR reads through MiXCR, one entry per CDR3 protein. This table has 620,000 or so distinct CDR3 sequences, roughly 15% appearing once. The specimen sequenced was blood. The origin of the receptors is a woman aged 50 to 60 with Graves' ophthalmopathy.

This clonotype was recorded a few times. This rearrangement joins TRBV6-1 to TRBJ2-5; D possibly corresponds to TRBD2 (5 bases). CDR3 size: 11 residues. V shed 6 bases and J shed 5 bases, with 7 bases lying between them. Germline CDR1 MNHNS, CDR2 SASEGT. This chain's CDR3 is CASREVETQYF. The CDR3 DNA reads TGTGCCAGCAGGGAGGTGGAGACCCAGTACTTC.

This clonotype was counted many times. V usage is TRBV10-3 and J usage is TRBJ2-2; 13 nucleotides agree with TRBD2. The CDR3 has 16 amino acids. Trimming took 6 bases from V and 3 from J; bases not matched to a gene: 4. Per germline, CDR1 ENHRY and CDR2 SYGVKD. The CDR3 DNA follows: TGTGCCATCAGCTCTACTAGCGGGAGGGACACCGGGGAGCTGTTTTTT. Its translation is CAISSTSGRDTGELFF.

This clonotype was seen repeatedly, ten times or more. J is TRBJ2-1 and V is TRBV29-1; D remains ambiguous. The CDR3 is 14 residues long. Per germline, CDR1 SQVTM and CDR2 ANQGSEA. V was trimmed by 7 bases and J by 5 bases, leaving 18 bases between them. Here the CDR3 reads CSASLWQDDNEQFF. Here the CDR3 DNA reads TGCAGCGCCAGCTTATGGCAGGATGACAATGAGCAGTTCTTC.

This clonotype was seen at least ten times. The V gene is TRBV3-1, the J gene TRBJ1-2; 7 bases fit TRBD1. Germline V gene data show CDR1 as LGHDT and CDR2 as YNNKEL (reference sequence). Trimming cost V 4 bases and J 5 bases; bases outside gene matches: 4. This CDR3 has 13 residues. Here the CDR3 reads CASSPQGLYGYTF. CDR3 nucleotides: TGTGCCAGCAGCCCACAGGGGCTATATGGCTACACCTTC.

This clonotype turned up a few times. The gene calls are TRBV12-3 or TRBV12-4 and TRBJ2-1; 8 nucleotides align to TRBD2. This CDR3 spans 15 amino acids. Unmatched junction bases numbered 6, after V lost 6 bases and J lost 2 bases. As DNA, the CDR3 is TGTGCCAGCAGGGACAGCGGGAGTACCTACAATGAGCAGTTCTTC. It is translated as CASRDSGSTYNEQFF.

Ten or more counts support this clonotype. The chain carries TRBV30 and TRBJ1-2; tentative D call: TRBD1 (5 bases). The CDR3 extends over 17 amino acids. Germline V gene sequence: CDR1 GTSNPN, CDR2 SVGIG (reference sequence). V was cut by 1 base and J by 4 bases, with 22 bases left in between. The DNA for the CDR3 is TGTGCCTGGAGTGACCCGGGACTCTCCTTTCTCGGCTATGGCTACACCTTC. This gives the protein CAWSDPGLSFLGYGYTF.

The table lists this clonotype with a few counts. The chain combines TRBV24-1 with TRBJ1-1; TRBD1 is a possible D gene (5 bases). This CDR3 region has 13 residues. Germline lookup yields CDR1 KGHDR and CDR2 SFDVKD. V was trimmed by 10 bases and J by 0 bases, leaving 11 bases between them. CDR3 bases: TGTGCCACTAAGGACAACATGAACACTGAAGCTTTCTTT. Encoded protein: CATKDNMNTEAFF.

This clonotype was detected only a few times. The chain has TRBV13 and TRBJ2-2, with no clear D. The germline V gene encodes CDR1 PRHDT and CDR2 FYEKMQ (reference sequence). This CDR3 is 12 amino acids long. V was shortened by 2 bases and J by 13 bases, with 11 bases between the two germline ends. The DNA for the CDR3 is TGTGCCAGCAGCTTAAGGCGGACGTGGCTGTTTTTT. It is translated as CASSLRRTWLFF.

At least ten counts were recorded for this clonotype. The chain employs TRBV12-3 or TRBV12-4 and TRBJ1-1; TRBD1 agrees at 8 bases. Unmatched junction bases numbered 7, after V lost 0 bases and J lost 10 bases. The CDR3 sequence is 14 residues long. The CDR3 bases are TGTGCCAGCAGTTTAGCCGGGACAGGAAGAGGAGCTTTCTTT. It is translated as CASSLAGTGRGAFF.

This clonotype was seen ten or more times. The V gene is TRBV20-1, the J gene TRBJ2-1, with D tentatively TRBD1 (6 bases). The CDR3 is 14 residues long. V lost 4 bases, J lost 5 bases, and 15 bases lay in between. Per germline, CDR1 DFQATT and CDR2 SNEGSKA (reference sequence). CDR3 nucleotide sequence: TGCAGTGCTATAAGGGGGAACCTGAACAATGAGCAGTTCTTC. It codes for CSAIRGNLNNEQFF.

This clonotype was seen at least ten times. CDR3: CASSLGWTSGKNEQFF. The DNA of the CDR3 is TGTGCCAGCAGTTTAGGTTGGACTAGCGGGAAGAATGAGCAGTTCTTC. The chain joins TRBV12-3 or TRBV12-4 to TRBJ2-1; 12 nucleotides agree with TRBD2. This CDR3 spans 16 amino acids. V gave up 1 base and J gave up 7 bases; unmatched junction bases: 5.

The table lists this clonotype with a count of one. The DNA of the CDR3 is TGTGCCAGCAGCCCCAGGGGGAGCACCTACAATGAGCAGTTCTTC. It specifies CASSPRGSTYNEQFF. V is TRBV11-2 and J is TRBJ2-1; 7 nucleotides line up with TRBD1. The CDR3 contains 15 residues. CDR1 and CDR2 from the germline V gene are SGHAT and FQNNGV. V was pared by 5 bases and J by 2 bases, with 6 bases of the junction left unmatched.

The rearrangement joins TRBV12-3 or TRBV12-4 to TRBJ2-7, with 9 bases aligning to TRBD1. The length of the CDR3 is 15 residues. Unmatched junction bases numbered 12, after V lost 6 bases and J lost 6 bases. In DNA, the CDR3 is TGTGCCAGCAGCCATCCAGGGACAGGGATTCTCGAGCAGTACTTC. It encodes CASSHPGTGILEQYF.

There are many counts of this clonotype. The V and J genes are TRBV10-3 and TRBJ2-7; D unresolved. CDR3 length equals 11 residues. CDR1 ENHRY and CDR2 SYGVKD come from the germline V gene. V was cut by 6 bases and J by 5 bases, with 8 bases left in between. CDR3 in amino acids: CAIRQHDEQYF. CDR3 nucleotide sequence: TGTGCCATCAGGCAACACGACGAGCAGTACTTC.

This clonotype was found many times. This chain uses TRBV29-1 with TRBJ2-2, with 8 bases fitting TRBD1. Germline-derived CDR1 and CDR2 are SQVTM and ANQGSEA. J was trimmed by 5 bases and V by 6 bases; bases with no gene match: 11. This CDR3 region has 15 residues. The CDR3 spells CSVESRGRGTGELFF. CDR3 nucleotide sequence: TGCAGCGTCGAATCCAGGGGGCGCGGAACCGGGGAGCTGTTTTTT.

This clonotype has only a few counts. This chain uses TRBV24-1 with TRBJ2-1, with TRBD1 identical over 9 bases. The germline V gene encodes CDR1 KGHDR and CDR2 SFDVKD. The trim removed 1 base at V and 5 bases at J, leaving 8 bases unmatched. The CDR3 contains 17 residues. CDR3 sequence reads: CATSDFPTGGLDNEQFF. CDR3 sequence (DNA): TGTGCCACCAGTGATTTCCCCACAGGGGGCTTGGACAATGAGCAGTTCTTC.

This clonotype was counted at least ten times. V gene TRBV3-1 combines with J gene TRBJ2-1; unclear D gene. Germline V lookup: CDR1 LGHDT, CDR2 YNNKEL (reference sequence). V was clipped by 0 bases and J by 5 bases, with 8 bases between them. This CDR3 has 14 residues. This CDR3 is CASSQDPTNNEQFF. CDR3 DNA: TGTGCCAGCAGCCAAGATCCTACAAACAATGAGCAGTTCTTC.

In this sample, this clonotype turned up many times. This sequence joins TRBV28 and TRBJ1-1, with 8 positions matching TRBD1. The CDR3 totals 13 residues. V was pared by 6 bases and J by 5 bases, with 5 bases of the junction left unmatched. Germline CDR1 MDHEN, CDR2 SYDVKM. CDR3 sequence: CASSGQGLTEAFF. The DNA of the CDR3 is TGTGCCAGCAGCGGACAGGGCCTAACTGAAGCTTTCTTT.

This clonotype was observed a handful of times. The chain links TRBV6-2 or TRBV6-3 to TRBJ2-2, with D maybe TRBD1 (5 bases). Germline V gene data show CDR1 as MNHEY and CDR2 as SVGEGT. Trimming pared 7 bases from V and 5 bases from J, leaving 11 bases between. This CDR3 is 13 amino acids long. The CDR3 here is CASNPQGTGELFF. CDR3 DNA: TGTGCCAGCAACCCCCAGGGTACCGGGGAGCTGTTTTTT.

This clonotype was recorded at least ten times. The V and J genes are TRBV9 and TRBJ2-3, with 13 bases lining up with TRBD2. CDR3 length: 16 amino acids. The germline CDR1 and CDR2 sequences are SGDLS and YYNGEE. V shed 3 bases, J shed 2 bases, and the junction held 3 bases outside the gene matches. The CDR3: CASSAGLAGYTDTQYF. The CDR3 DNA reads as TGTGCCAGCAGCGCGGGACTAGCGGGATACACAGATACGCAGTATTTT.

This clonotype was observed many times. The chain is built from TRBV5-8 and TRBJ2-3; TRBD2 matches 14 bases. V shed 4 bases, J shed 2 bases, and the junction held 6 bases outside the gene matches. The CDR3 covers 17 residues. Germline values: CDR1 SGHTS, CDR2 YDEGEE. The CDR3 here is CASSVLTSGRVTDTQYF. CDR3 DNA sequence: TGTGCCAGCAGCGTACTGACTAGCGGGAGGGTCACAGATACGCAGTATTTT.

The rearrangement joins TRBV10-3 to TRBJ1-5, with D uncertain. V shed 3 bases and J shed 2 bases, with 8 bases lying between them. The CDR3 contains 14 residues. CDR1 ENHRY and CDR2 SYGVKD come from the germline V gene. DNA for the CDR3: TGTGCCATCAGTGACCGGAGCGGCAATCAGCCCCAGCATTTT. It yields the protein CAISDRSGNQPQHF.

This clonotype was observed at least ten times. V and J are TRBV18 and TRBJ2-1, with a possible D match to TRBD2 (6 bases). Trimming removed 6 bases from V and 2 bases from J, with 11 bases in between. Germline CDR1 KGHSH, CDR2 LQKENI. This CDR3 comprises 14 residues. The CDR3: CASSGGRTYNEQFF. CDR3 DNA sequence: TGTGCCAGCTCGGGGGGACGGACCTACAATGAGCAGTTCTTC.

In its sample, this clonotype was seen many times. This chain uses TRBV4-1 with TRBJ2-1, with TRBD2 matching 10 bases. V lost 1 base to trimming and J lost 5 bases; unmatched junction nucleotides: 5. The germline CDR1 and CDR2 sequences are MGHRA and YSYEKL. CDR3 length equals 16 residues. CDR3 in DNA: TGCGCCAGCAGCCAAGTTGTTAGCGGGAGGAACAATGAGCAGTTCTTC. Amino acids: CASSQVVSGRNNEQFF.

This clonotype was seen a single time. Mismatch with germline at one junction end may stem from a read error. The V and J genes are TRBV7-7 and TRBJ2-1, with 10 nucleotides matching TRBD2. CDR3 size: 15 residues. Per germline, CDR1 SSHAT and CDR2 FNYEAQ (reference sequence). The CDR3 loop is CASSFVAGGPFEQFF. CDR3 bases: TGTGCTAGCAGCTTTGTAGCGGGAGGCCCCTTTGAGCAGTTCTTC. The variable domain in full, completed from reference TRBV7-7 and TRBJ2-1, reads GAGVSQSPRYKVTKRGQDVTLRCDPISSHATLYWYQQALGQGPEFLTYFNYEAQPDKSGLPSDRFSAERPEGSISTLTIQRTEQRDSAMYRCASSFVAGGPFEQFFGPGTRLTVL.

Details on this clonotype: A much larger clonotype is one base distant, so this may be a read error. No conserved phenylalanine or tryptophan ends this CDR3, so it is likely a read error. V is TRBV7-9 and J is TRBJ1-6; possibly TRBD1 for D (5 bases). This CDR3 region has 15 residues. Germline CDR1 and CDR2: SEHNR and FQNEAQ (reference sequence). Deletions cut 8 bases from V and 9 bases from J, with 20 bases between. CDR3 protein: CASLLRGEGTSPLHL. The CDR3 region has the DNA TGTGCCAGCCTACTACGGGGGGAAGGGACTTCACCCCTCCACCTT.

This chain connects TRBV28 to TRBJ1-5, with a tentative D call TRBD1 (5 bases). CDR3 size: 14 residues. Trimming pared 6 bases from V and 2 bases from J, leaving 11 bases between. Germline lookup yields CDR1 MDHEN and CDR2 SYDVKM. The chain's CDR3 is CASSRVLGNQPQHF. The CDR3 DNA follows: TGTGCCAGCAGCAGGGTTTTAGGCAATCAGCCCCAGCATTTT.

The J gene is TRBJ1-2, the V gene TRBV5-6; 7 positions agree with TRBD1. CDR3 length equals 15 residues. Trimming cost V 2 bases and J 4 bases; bases outside gene matches: 8. Germline V gives CDR1 SGHDT, CDR2 YYEEEE. The CDR3 nucleotides are TGTGCCAGCAGCTTAGTTGTAGGGGGCAGCTATGGCTACACCTTC. It codes for CASSLVVGGSYGYTF. Supplemented by reference TRBV5-6 and TRBJ1-2, the full variable domain reads DAGVTQSPTHLIKTRGQQVTLRCSPKSGHDTVSWYQQALGQGPQFIFQYYEEEERQRGNFPDRFSGHQFPNYSSELNVNALLLGDSALYLCASSLVVGGSYGYTFGSGTRLTVV.

The chain joins TRBV11-3 to TRBJ2-1; 12 positions match TRBD2. The V segment lost 0 bases and the J segment 9 bases; nucleotides outside the gene matches: 6. Germline V gene sequence: CDR1 SGHNT, CDR2 YENEEA. CDR3 length: 16 amino acids. The chain's CDR3 is CASSLDLAGGNGEQFF. The CDR3 DNA follows: TGTGCCAGCAGCTTAGATCTAGCGGGAGGGAATGGTGAGCAGTTCTTC.

Only a few counts were recorded for this clonotype. The V and J genes are TRBV5-1 and TRBJ2-2, with a weak D call TRBD2 (6 bases). Germline V CDR1 and CDR2: SGHRS, YFSETQ. The CDR3 runs 14 residues. V dropped 5 bases and J dropped 3 bases, with 11 bases sitting between them. The CDR3 reads CASRDGSYTGELFF. The CDR3 DNA reads TGCGCCAGCAGAGACGGGAGTTACACCGGGGAGCTGTTTTTT.